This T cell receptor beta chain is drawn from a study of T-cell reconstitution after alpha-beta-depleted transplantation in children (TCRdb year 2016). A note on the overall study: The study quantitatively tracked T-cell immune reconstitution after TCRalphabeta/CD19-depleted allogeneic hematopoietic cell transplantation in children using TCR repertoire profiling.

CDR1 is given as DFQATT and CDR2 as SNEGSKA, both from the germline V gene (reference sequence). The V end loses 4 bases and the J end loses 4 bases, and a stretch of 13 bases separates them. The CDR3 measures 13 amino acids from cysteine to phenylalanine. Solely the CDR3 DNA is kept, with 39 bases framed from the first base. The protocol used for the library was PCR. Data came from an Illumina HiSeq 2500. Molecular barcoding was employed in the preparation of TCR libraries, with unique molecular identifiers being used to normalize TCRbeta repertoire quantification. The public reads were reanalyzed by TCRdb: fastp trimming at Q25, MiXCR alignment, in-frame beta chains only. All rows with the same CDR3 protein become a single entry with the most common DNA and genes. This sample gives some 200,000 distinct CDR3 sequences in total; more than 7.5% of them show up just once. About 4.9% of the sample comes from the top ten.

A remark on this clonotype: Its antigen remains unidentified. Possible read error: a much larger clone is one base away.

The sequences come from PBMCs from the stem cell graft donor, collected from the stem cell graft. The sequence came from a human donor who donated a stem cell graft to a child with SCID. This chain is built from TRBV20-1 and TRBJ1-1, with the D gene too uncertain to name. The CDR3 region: CSANGDPSTEAFF. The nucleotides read TGCAGTGCTAATGGGGATCCTTCCACTGAAGCTTTCTTT.